This T cell receptor (beta chain) was profiled in a study of cytomegalovirus exposure and HLA in healthy donors. The CDR3 spans 13 residues. The ends were cut back, 2 bases at V and 7 bases at J, with 12 bases in the middle. CDR1 and CDR2 from the germline V gene are SGDLS and YYNGEE. PCR was performed using 60 Vbeta and 13 Jbeta primers. Here immunoSEQ multiplex PCR was the method, and the copy in TCRdb shows in-frame clones only, minus some. Of 150,000 to 190,000 clones listed, roughly 84% are singletons. Sequenced: PBMCs. The origin of this receptor is a woman aged 18-29 years in good health and CMV-seronegative. The V gene is TRBV9, the J gene TRBJ1-1; D is possibly TRBD1 (6 bases). The CDR3 sequence: CASSVNRVGEAFF. The CDR3 coding sequence is TGTGCCAGCAGCGTCAACAGGGTAGGTGAAGCTTTCTTT.